This T cell receptor beta chain was identified in a study of shared clonotypes between healthy human individuals. Terminally differentiated effector memory CD45RA+ cells were excluded from the naive CD8 cells, which were CD45RO-negative and positively selected for CCR7. CDR3 size: 14 residues. V was trimmed by 4 bases and J by 7 bases, leaving 14 bases between them. Germline loops: CDR1 MNHNS, CDR2 SASEGT. The material for each subset, its genomic DNA, was split evenly across several immunoSEQ plates. The method was immunoSEQ multiplex PCR; TCRdb's version includes in-frame clones alone and lacks a portion of them. The table lists roughly 2.1 million clones, about 92% of them singletons, with around 1.7% in the top ten.

This receptor was obtained from a man aged 18 to 30 in good health. Some clones in this sample may be carry-over from other donors' samples. The chain employs TRBV6-1 and TRBJ1-5; D is unclear. What was sequenced was naive CD8+ T cells from PBMCs. The CDR3 here is CASSGVGLGQPQHF. In DNA, the CDR3 is TGTGCCAGCAGTGGGGTTGGGTTGGGGCAGCCCCAGCATTTT.